This TCR beta chain was sequenced for a study of early T cells in non-severe SARS-CoV-2 infection. TCRdb analysed the 5' RACE reads with MiXCR anew, one entry per CDR3 protein. This repertoire shows tens of thousands of distinct CDR3 sequences, about 4% found once; its top ten account for approximately 4.4%. This clonotype was seen only a few times. What it binds is not known. J lost 2 bases, V lost 3 bases, and 3 bases had no gene match. This CDR3 is 14 amino acids long. In germline, CDR1 is LGHDT, CDR2 YNNKEL (reference sequence). Notes on the study in general: VDJdb matching, biased toward anti-spike CD8 responses, missed private and CD4 specificities.

Source material: whole blood. The sequence was obtained from an adult who was a healthcare worker with PCR-confirmed SARS-CoV-2 infection or an uninfected control (not recorded which). This rearrangement joins TRBV3-1 to TRBJ1-2; 7 nucleotides line up with TRBD1. This chain's CDR3 is CASSHGDSNYGYTF. The CDR3 DNA sequence: TGTGCCAGCAGCCACGGGGACAGCAACTATGGCTACACCTTC.